The sample holds one count of the clone carrying this T cell receptor beta chain. Per the germline V gene, CDR1 is SNHLY and CDR2 is FYNNEI. The V and J ends lost 5 bases and 5 bases respectively, with 15 bases between them. CDR3 size: 15 residues. This sample was included in a study of CD8+CD57+ T cells in acquired aplastic anemia. The overall study: Yields of DNA that came from sorted CD4+ and CD8+ cells averaged roughly 3 ug. Healthy donors gave 11 million or so reads on average for CD4+ cells.

Profiling that covered TCR beta VDJ and CDR3 relied on genomic DNA as its template. MiXCR, run by TCRdb on the reads, gives a single entry per CDR3 protein. The table lists tens of thousands of distinct CDR3 sequences, roughly half of them singletons, with about 8% in the top ten. This clonotype originated in a human donor in good health, serving as a control. Sample: sorted CD4+, CD8+, or CD8+CD57+ T cells (not recorded which) from PBMCs. J is TRBJ2-2 and V is TRBV2; maybe TRBD1 (6 bases). DNA of the CDR3: TGTGCCAGCAGTAGCAGGGGCATAGGTACCGGGGAGCTGTTTTTT. It is translated as CASSSRGIGTGELFF.